This passage covers 21 T cell receptor beta chains from one sample sequenced in a study of T cells in Graves' hyperthyroidism and ophthalmopathy. It was RNA transcripts that yielded the amplified TCR beta CDR3 regions. HTBI primers were the set used in a first-round RT-PCR of the TCR CDR3. Each CDR3 protein is one row after TCRdb ran MiXCR on the multiplex PCR reads. This table has around 340,000 distinct CDR3 sequences, 21% appearing once. The sample consisted of blood. The receptors here all came from a woman aged 50 to 65 with Graves' hyperthyroidism.

This clonotype showed up many times. This chain links TRBV6-1 with TRBJ1-5, with a weak D call TRBD1 (6 bases). The CDR3 has 15 amino acids. CDR1 is MNHNS, CDR2 SASEGT, per germline. V lost 4 bases and J 5 bases, leaving 15 bases between the germline ends. The DNA for the CDR3 is TGTGCCAGCAGTGTAGAGGTCGGGGGCTATCAGCCCCAGCATTTT. As protein: CASSVEVGGYQPQHF.

The gene calls are TRBV6-1 and TRBJ2-5, with D perhaps matching TRBD1 (6 bases). V gave up 5 bases and J gave up 4 bases, with 11 bases separating them. CDR3 length: 13 amino acids. CDR1 and CDR2 from the germline V gene are MNHNS and SASEGT. For the CDR3, the DNA is TGTGCCAGCAGTCGGGACAAGAGAGAGACCCAGTACTTC. Encoded protein: CASSRDKRETQYF.

The V gene is TRBV20-1, the J gene TRBJ2-5; TRBD1 or TRBD2 may be the D gene (5 bases each). Germline V lookup: CDR1 DFQATT, CDR2 SNEGSKA (reference sequence). This CDR3 contains 15 residues. The V end lost 1 base, the J end lost 2 bases, and 14 bases lay between the germline ends. The CDR3 is CSARVREGAQETQYF. CDR3 nucleotide sequence: TGCAGTGCTAGAGTGAGGGAAGGGGCACAAGAGACCCAGTACTTC.

The chain employs TRBV28 and TRBJ1-4; D is unresolved. Germline V gene sequence: CDR1 MDHEN, CDR2 SYDVKM. V was trimmed by 3 bases and J by 0 bases, leaving 8 bases between them. The CDR3 consists of 15 residues. The CDR3 loop is CASSFPSATNEKLFF. CDR3 sequence (DNA): TGTGCCAGCAGTTTCCCAAGTGCAACTAATGAAAAACTGTTTTTT.

The V call is TRBV12-3 or TRBV12-4, the J call TRBJ1-6; D is uncertain. Between the trimmed V and J ends, which lost 2 bases and 7 bases, there was a span of 9 bases. The CDR3 contains 14 residues. CDR3 sequence: CASSLMSINSPLHF. The CDR3 DNA reads TGTGCCAGCAGTTTAATGAGCATAAATTCACCCCTCCACTTT.

This clonotype was counted between two and nine times. CDR3 in DNA: TGTGCCACCAGCAGACCAGGGTCGGTTAATGAAAAACTGTTTTTT. The encoded protein is CATSRPGSVNEKLFF. The V gene is TRBV15, the J gene TRBJ1-4; perhaps TRBD1 as D (5 bases). Deletions cut 2 bases from V and 4 bases from J, with 11 bases between. Germline assignment: CDR1 LNHNV and CDR2 YYDKDF (reference sequence). There are 15 residues in the CDR3.

This clonotype appeared a few times. The gene calls are TRBV12-3 or TRBV12-4 and TRBJ2-2, with D perhaps TRBD2 (7 bases). The CDR3 covers 15 residues. Trimming pared 6 bases from V and 5 bases from J, leaving 16 bases between. The CDR3 DNA follows: TGTGCCAGCAGCTTACAGGGAGGGCAAACCGGGGAGCTGTTTTTT. Its protein product is CASSLQGGQTGELFF.

For this clonotype: A read error may be the cause here, since a much bigger clone is one base away. The genes are TRBV7-2 and TRBJ2-7; the D gene is possibly TRBD1 (5 bases). With 0 bases removed from V and 1 base from J, the gap between germline ends came to 13 bases. The CDR3 contains 16 residues. Germline CDR1 SGHTA, CDR2 FQGNSA. CDR3 amino acids: CASSLAQGKGSYEQYF. DNA of the CDR3: TGTGCCAGCAGCTTAGCGCAGGGCAAAGGATCCTACGAGCAGTACTTC.

This clonotype occurred many times. The chain employs TRBV28 and TRBJ1-4; 8 nucleotides match TRBD1. The CDR3 contains 15 residues. Germline V lookup: CDR1 MDHEN, CDR2 SYDVKM. V gave up 8 bases and J gave up 0 bases; unmatched junction bases: 5. The CDR3 here is CASRSQGATNEKLFF. In DNA, the CDR3 is TGTGCCAGCCGTTCACAGGGGGCAACTAATGAAAAACTGTTTTTT.

Many counts were recorded for this clonotype. V gene TRBV11-3 combines with J gene TRBJ2-5; 7 bases line up with TRBD2. This CDR3 has 18 amino acids. V lost 5 bases, J lost 3 bases, and 18 bases stayed unmatched. Germline CDR1 is SGHNT and CDR2 is YENEEA. CDR3 in DNA: TGTGCCAGCAGCCCGTTAGGTGGCGGGAGAGAGAACGAAGAGACCCAGTACTTC. Residues: CASSPLGGGRENEETQYF.

The chain employs TRBV6-5 and TRBJ2-3, with D possibly TRBD1 on 6 matching bases. The CDR3 has 15 amino acids. Germline-derived CDR1 and CDR2 are MNHEY and SVGAGI. With 2 bases removed from V and 1 base from J, the gap between germline ends came to 10 bases. Here the CDR3 reads CASSYLGGGTDTQYF. CDR3 coding DNA: TGTGCCAGCAGTTACCTTGGGGGCGGCACAGATACGCAGTATTTT.

This clonotype was counted at least ten times. The V call is TRBV6-2 or TRBV6-3, the J call TRBJ1-2; no reliable D call. The CDR3 consists of 15 residues. Trimming shortened V by 6 bases and J by 2 bases, and 16 bases separated the two germline ends. Germline CDR1 MNHEY, CDR2 SVGEGT. The CDR3 is CASSRPRHSNYGYTF. The CDR3 coding sequence is TGTGCCAGCAGCCGGCCTCGACACTCCAACTATGGCTACACCTTC.

The rearrangement links TRBV7-9 to TRBJ2-3; D is uncertain. CDR1 and CDR2 (germline): SEHNR, FQNEAQ (reference sequence). V lost 4 bases and J 6 bases, leaving 8 bases between the germline ends. The CDR3 length is 12 residues. CDR3 protein: CASSSLEDTQYF. In DNA, the CDR3 is TGTGCCAGCAGCTCCTTAGAGGATACGCAGTATTTT.

This clonotype was counted a few times. The chain combines TRBV5-4 with TRBJ2-7; tentative D call: TRBD1 (6 bases). CDR3 length: 13 residues. Germline V gene lookup returns CDR1 SGHNT and CDR2 YYREEE (reference sequence). V was cut by 3 bases and J by 3 bases, with 10 bases left in between. The CDR3 loop is CASSYGTNYEQYF. The CDR3 DNA reads TGTGCCAGCAGCTACGGGACAAACTACGAGCAGTACTTC.

This clonotype was detected only a few times. The chain combines TRBV25-1 with TRBJ1-2; a weak D match, TRBD1 (5 bases). The CDR3 is 15 residues long. V gave up 4 bases and J gave up 4 bases, with 16 bases separating them. CDR1 and CDR2 from the germline V gene are MGHDK and SYGVNS. The CDR3 region has the DNA TGTGCCAGCAGTGTGGCGACAGCTTACCCCTATGGCTACACCTTC. Translated, it gives CASSVATAYPYGYTF.

This clonotype came up many times. This chain uses TRBV5-8 with TRBJ2-5; TRBD1 aligns across 12 bases. The germline V gene has CDR1 SGHTS and CDR2 YDEGEE. This CDR3 has 15 amino acids. V dropped 3 bases and J dropped 5; count of bases not matched to a gene: 5. Here the CDR3 reads CASSSGDRGHETQYF. Written as DNA, the CDR3 is TGTGCCAGCAGCTCCGGGGACAGGGGGCATGAGACCCAGTACTTC.

This clonotype showed up many times. V gene TRBV12-3 or TRBV12-4 combines with J gene TRBJ1-1, with 8 bases that match TRBD1. Trimming cost V 6 bases and J 4 bases; bases outside gene matches: 4. This CDR3 has 13 residues. The CDR3 bases are TGTGCCAGCAGCAGGACAGGGACCACTGAAGCTTTCTTT. This sequence encodes CASSRTGTTEAFF.

The table lists this clonotype with a count of one. A much larger clonotype is one base distant, so this may be a read error. V and J are TRBV7-2 and TRBJ2-5; TRBD2 agrees at 13 bases. CDR3 length: 21 residues. The V gene's germline CDR1 is SGHTA and CDR2 FQGNSA. V gave up 4 bases and J gave up 2 bases; unmatched junction bases: 19. CDR3 DNA: TGTGCCAGCAGCTCGGGACTAGCGGGACCTATCCCAGACGCGTATCAAGAGACCCAGTACTTC. Its translation: CASSSGLAGPIPDAYQETQYF.

This clonotype has at least ten counts. The chain has TRBV28 and TRBJ2-7; 8 bases fit TRBD2. Germline-derived CDR1 and CDR2 are MDHEN and SYDVKM. J lost 1 base, V lost 4 bases, and 12 bases had no gene match. This CDR3 has 17 residues. The chain's CDR3 is CASSYGGGVLGSYEQYF. CDR3 bases: TGTGCCAGCAGTTACGGGGGGGGGGTGCTAGGTTCCTACGAGCAGTACTTC. Using reference TRBV28 and TRBJ2-7 for the parts outside the CDR3, the full variable domain is DVKVTQSSRYLVKRTGEKVFLECVQDMDHENMFWYRQDPGLGLRLIYFSYDVKMKEKGDIPEGYSVSREKKERFSLILESASTNQTSMYLCASSYGGGVLGSYEQYFGPGTRLTVT.

The CDR3 DNA sequence: TGTGCCAGCAGCACGGATACCGGGACTGGGACCTACGAGCAGTACTTC. It specifies CASSTDTGTGTYEQYF. The chain couples TRBV11-2 to TRBJ2-7; D might be TRBD2 (6 bases). The CDR3 is 16 residues long. V lost 5 bases to trimming and J lost 2 bases, with 19 bases between them. The germline V gene has CDR1 SGHAT and CDR2 FQNNGV.

This clonotype has at least ten counts. The genes are TRBV5-1 and TRBJ2-1; 9 bases align to TRBD1. Germline V gene data show CDR1 as SGHRS and CDR2 as YFSETQ. The junction had 6 bases not matched to a gene; V was cut back by 0 bases and J by 8 bases. The CDR3 is 15 amino acids. The CDR3 loop is CASSLGRDRVHEQFF. CDR3 bases: TGCGCCAGCAGCTTGGGCCGGGACAGGGTCCATGAGCAGTTCTTC.